The clone carrying this T cell receptor beta chain has more than one count but fewer than ten. The sample is drawn from a study of blood T cell repertoires in COVID-19. Study background: The origin of the acute and convalescent COVID-19 samples was the United States, Italy and Spain. Sources were T cells, B-cell-depleted T cells, or PBMCs; the material itself was cDNA or gDNA.

Trimming shortened V by 3 bases and J by 0 bases, and 11 bases separated the two germline ends. Germline values: CDR1 KGHSH, CDR2 LQKENI. The CDR3 loop spans 16 amino acids. Original data processing: Reference gene primer amplification gave nucleated cell count estimates. Only in-frame clones appear in the TCRdb table, and some are missing; sequencing was by immunoSEQ multiplex PCR. For V, J and clone size, that table is used; D and trimming come from the DNA. The sample consists of about 440,000 clones, around 89% of them appearing once. Sequenced input: peripheral blood. The V call is TRBV18, the J call TRBJ2-2; D gene uncertain. This clonotype was obtained from a woman in her 30s with acute or convalescent COVID-19. The CDR3 region is CASSPMVATNTGELFF. CDR3 in DNA: TGTGCCAGCTCACCTATGGTCGCTACGAACACCGGGGAGCTGTTTTTT.